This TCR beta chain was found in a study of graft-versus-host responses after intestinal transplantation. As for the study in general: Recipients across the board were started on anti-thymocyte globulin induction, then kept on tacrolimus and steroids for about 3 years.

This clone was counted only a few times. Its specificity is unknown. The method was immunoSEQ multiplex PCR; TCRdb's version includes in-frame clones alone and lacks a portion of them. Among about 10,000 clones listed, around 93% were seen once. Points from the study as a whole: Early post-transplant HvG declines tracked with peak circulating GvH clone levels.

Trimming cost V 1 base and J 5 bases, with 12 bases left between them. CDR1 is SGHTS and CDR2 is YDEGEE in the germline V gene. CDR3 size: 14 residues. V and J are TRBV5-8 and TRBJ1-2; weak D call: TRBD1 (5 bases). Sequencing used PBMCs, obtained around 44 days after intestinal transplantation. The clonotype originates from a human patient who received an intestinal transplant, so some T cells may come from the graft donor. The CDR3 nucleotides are TGTGCCAGCAGCTTGCGGCGGGGCGGGTATGGCTACACCTTC. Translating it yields CASSLRRGGYGYTF.